This T cell receptor beta chain was sequenced during a study of PD-1 blockade in classical Hodgkin lymphoma. Whole-study results and caveats: Similar baseline diversity was found in complete responders and newly diagnosed patients. TCR diversity rose significantly by C4D1 in CD4+ but not CD8+ cells.

The table came from immunoSEQ multiplex PCR; TCRdb's copy has only in-frame clones and leaves some out. The data hold about 47,000 clones, with roughly 89% observed a single time. Sample time point: cycle 4 day 1 (C4D1), after 5 to 7 weeks of nivolumab. Exposure to brentuximab vedotin varied, and each patient had relapsed following autologous stem cell transplantation. Comment on this clone: Its antigen is not known.

This receptor was obtained from a human donor with classical Hodgkin lymphoma. Sequenced here: peripheral blood mononuclear cells (PBMCs), sampled before the fourth cycle of nivolumab.

CDR3 sequence (DNA): TGTGCCAGCATGATTTTCAGGGGGCCCCCCTGGGAGCAGTACTTC. Residues: CASMIFRGPPWEQYF. This sequence joins TRBV6-1 and TRBJ2-7; 8 positions agree with TRBD1. Trimming at V came to 7 bases and at J to 7 bases, leaving 15 bases not matched to a gene. The CDR3 covers 15 residues. Germline loops: CDR1 MNHNS, CDR2 SASEGT.